A selection of T cell receptor beta chains follows, all from one sample in a study of glioma-infiltrating T cells. TCRdb re-derived calls from the multiplex PCR reads in MiXCR, one entry per CDR3 protein. This sample has under 200,000 distinct CDR3 sequences, with about 47% found just once. The sequencing sample was made of glioma tissue, nonneoplastic brain tissue, or PBMCs (not recorded which). The receptors derive from a human donor with low-grade glioma or glioblastoma, undergoing nonglioma brain surgery, or in good health (not recorded which). CDR3s include the opening cysteine and the closing phenylalanine or tryptophan. A D gene is named only where the DNA matches it firmly. The size entry is marked missing in some rows and otherwise reads once, few, many or a size class.

v_call: TRBV12-3/TRBV12-4
d_call: TRBD1
clone_size: few
j_call: TRBJ1-3
cdr3_nt: TGTGCCAGCAGGTCGCAGGGGGTCCGAGGAAACACCATATATTTT
cdr3_aa: CASRSQGVRGNTIYF

v_call: TRBV20-1
d_call: TRBD2
clone_size: once
j_call: TRBJ2-3
cdr3_nt: TGCAGTGGTAGTACGGCGACTAGCGGGAGGCCACGTTCAACAGATACGCAGTATTTT
cdr3_aa: CSGSTATSGRPRSTDTQYF

v_call: TRBV24-1
d_call: -
clone_size: -
j_call: TRBJ2-3
cdr3_nt: TGTGCCACCAGTGACGGGGACATAGATACGCAGTATTTT
cdr3_aa: CATSDGDIDTQYF

v_call: TRBV3-1
d_call: TRBD2
clone_size: -
j_call: TRBJ2-1
cdr3_nt: TGTGCCAGCAGCCCTAGGACTAGCGGGAGGGAAGCCAAGAAGCGCTACAATGAGCAGTTCTTC
cdr3_aa: CASSPRTSGREAKKRYNEQFF

v_call: TRBV10-3
d_call: -
clone_size: -
j_call: TRBJ2-7
cdr3_nt: TGTGCCATCCAAGGGGAAGGAGTCGAGCAGTACTTC
cdr3_aa: CAIQGEGVEQYF

v_call: TRBV12-3/TRBV12-4
d_call: -
clone_size: few
j_call: TRBJ1-1
cdr3_nt: TGTGCCAGCAGTTGGGAACAGAACACTGAAGCTTTCTTT
cdr3_aa: CASSWEQNTEAFF

v_call: TRBV27
d_call: -
clone_size: many
j_call: TRBJ2-5
cdr3_nt: TGTGCCAGCAGTTTATTGGGGGCGCGAGAGACCCAGTACTTC
cdr3_aa: CASSLLGARETQYF

v_call: TRBV6-2/TRBV6-3
d_call: TRBD2
clone_size: -
j_call: TRBJ2-1
cdr3_nt: TGCGCCAGCAGACCTGGGACTAGCGCCAATGAGCAGTTCTTC
cdr3_aa: CASRPGTSANEQFF

v_call: TRBV28
d_call: -
clone_size: many
j_call: TRBJ2-1
cdr3_nt: TGTGCCAGCAGCCCTCATAGCTCCGGGTCCTACAATGAGCAGTTCTTC
cdr3_aa: CASSPHSSGSYNEQFF

v_call: TRBV11-2
d_call: -
clone_size: -
j_call: TRBJ2-3
cdr3_nt: TGTGCCAGCAGAATCCTAGGAGAGTGGGTTGTGCGGACAGATACGCAGTATTTT
cdr3_aa: CASRILGEWVVRTDTQYF

v_call: TRBV5-8
d_call: -
clone_size: few
j_call: TRBJ2-5
cdr3_nt: TGTGCCAGCAGCTTGCAGTTTGTCAGCGAAGAGACCCAGTACTTC
cdr3_aa: CASSLQFVSEETQYF

v_call: TRBV2
d_call: -
clone_size: -
j_call: TRBJ1-1
cdr3_nt: TGTGCCAGCAGTGACGGACTGAACACTGAAGCTTTCTTT
cdr3_aa: CASSDGLNTEAFF

v_call: TRBV7-9
d_call: -
clone_size: -
j_call: TRBJ2-5
cdr3_nt: TGTGCCAGCTCACCACCGTCGGGTGGAGAGACCCAGCACTTC
cdr3_aa: CASSPPSGGETQHF

v_call: TRBV20-1
d_call: -
clone_size: -
j_call: TRBJ2-7
cdr3_nt: TGCAGTGCTAGAGATAAAACCGCAGACTCCTACGAGCAGTACTTC
cdr3_aa: CSARDKTADSYEQYF

v_call: TRBV5-4
d_call: -
clone_size: few
j_call: TRBJ2-1
cdr3_nt: TGTGCCAGCAGACCGGACCCGGGGTCTGAGCAGTTCTTC
cdr3_aa: CASRPDPGSEQFF

v_call: TRBV6-6
d_call: -
clone_size: few
j_call: TRBJ1-4
cdr3_nt: TGTGCCAGCAGTTACACAGGGAGGTCTAATGAAAAACTGTTTTTT
cdr3_aa: CASSYTGRSNEKLFF